This T cell receptor beta chain was sequenced in a study of PD-1 blockade in classical Hodgkin lymphoma. A remark on this clone: Antigen unknown.

Per the germline V gene, CDR1 is SGDLS and CDR2 is YYNGEE. The CDR3 covers 15 residues. Deletions cut 0 bases from V and 3 bases from J, with 13 bases between. No patient escaped relapse after autologous stem cell transplantation, and brentuximab vedotin exposure varied. TCRdb's copy holds only in-frame clones and misses some; the assay was immunoSEQ multiplex PCR. The profile shows about 24,000 clones, 80% to 85% of them singletons. Regarding the study as a whole: CD4+ TCR diversity climbed significantly by C4D1, unlike CD8+ TCR diversity.

The sequence came from a human donor with classical Hodgkin lymphoma. Material: peripheral blood mononuclear cells (PBMCs), obtained before the second cycle of nivolumab. V usage is TRBV9 and J usage is TRBJ2-7, with D hard to call. For the CDR3, the DNA is TGTGCCAGCAGCGTAGACCCGGGCACCCTCTACGAGCAGTACTTC. Its translation is CASSVDPGTLYEQYF.